This TCR beta chain appears in the sequencing data of a study of beta chain features in type 1 diabetes. At the level of the study: Sorted cells, approximately 110,000,000 in number, were examined across all samples.

The study reverse transcribed the entire isolated RNA, so it sequenced expressed TCRB transcripts. Sequenced by immunoSEQ multiplex PCR; TCRdb stores in-frame clones only, minus some. Of 250,000 to 350,000 clones in the sample, 14% were seen once. For this clone: Antigen specificity is unknown.

The length of the CDR3 is 12 residues. The V segment lost 1 base and the J segment 8 bases; nucleotides outside the gene matches: 1. Germline lookup yields CDR1 KGHSH and CDR2 LQKENI. Study-wide points: Patients showed naive, central memory and Treg TCRB repertoires that appeared more similar than those of healthy donors.

This sequence joins TRBV18 and TRBJ1-1; 7 bases fit TRBD1. The specimen was central memory CD4+ T cells from blood. The TCR was taken from a man aged 25 to 40 in good health. CDR3 sequence (DNA): TGTGCCAGCTCACCACGACAGGGAGAAGCTTTCTTT. Translating it yields CASSPRQGEAFF.